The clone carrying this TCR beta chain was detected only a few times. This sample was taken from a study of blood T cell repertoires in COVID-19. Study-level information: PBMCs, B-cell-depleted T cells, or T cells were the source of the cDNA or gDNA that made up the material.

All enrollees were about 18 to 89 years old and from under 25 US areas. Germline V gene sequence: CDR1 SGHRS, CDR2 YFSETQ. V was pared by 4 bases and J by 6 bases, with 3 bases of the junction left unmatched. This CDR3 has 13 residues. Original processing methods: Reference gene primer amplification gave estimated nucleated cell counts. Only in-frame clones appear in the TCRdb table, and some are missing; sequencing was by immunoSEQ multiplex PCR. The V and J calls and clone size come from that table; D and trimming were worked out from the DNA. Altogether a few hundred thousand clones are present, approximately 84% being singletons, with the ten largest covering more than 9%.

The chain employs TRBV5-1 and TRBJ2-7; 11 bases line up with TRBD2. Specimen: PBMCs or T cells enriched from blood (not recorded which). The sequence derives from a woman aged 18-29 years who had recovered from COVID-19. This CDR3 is CASSAGTSGEQYF. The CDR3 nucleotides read TGCGCCAGCAGCGCGGGGACTAGCGGCGAGCAGTACTTC.